What follows is one T cell receptor beta chain and its context. Its target is not known. Losses at the gene ends were 5 bases for V and 4 bases for J; bases not matched to a gene: 5. The germline V gene encodes CDR1 MNHEY and CDR2 SVGAGI. The CDR3 has 14 residues. This specimen comes from a study of cytomegalovirus exposure and HLA in healthy donors. Background on the study: The same platform used for the approximately 700 first-cohort repertoires was also used for the 120 or so validation repertoires, as a later analysis reported.

Study findings and constraints: Per published reports, the classifier diagnosed cytomegalovirus status with high specificity and sensitivity. Specific recognition of CMV antigens was confirmed in vitro for a few chains (all CMV-associated). The study listed about 150 cytomegalovirus-associated TCR beta chains.

Using immunoSEQ multiplex PCR, the repertoire was profiled, and TCRdb retains in-frame clones only, with some absent. The sample holds about 120,000 clones; 86% are singletons and the top ten take over 4%. The sample taken for sequencing was PBMCs. The receptor was derived from a man aged 18-30 years in good health and CMV-seronegative. The V gene is TRBV6-5, the J gene TRBJ2-7; 10 nucleotides line up with TRBD2. The CDR3 DNA reads as TGTGCCAGCAGTAAAAGCGGGAGGGGGTACGAGCAGTACTTC. Protein sequence: CASSKSGRGYEQYF.